Listed here are 32 T cell receptor beta chains from one sample, sequenced in a study of T-cell reconstitution after alpha-beta-depleted transplantation in children. The library targeted TCRbeta and was prepared with unique molecular identifiers. A single record per CDR3 protein comes from TCRdb applying MiXCR to the PCR reads. Among about 900,000 distinct CDR3 sequences listed, roughly 29% were seen once. The input for sequencing was PBMCs, mostly from graft donor cells, taken 360 days after TCRalphabeta/CD19-depleted stem cell transplant. The receptors derive from a boy in the first two years of life who had a stem cell transplant for SCID, so the T cells may come from the graft donor.

This chain uses TRBV6-5 with TRBJ1-6; 7 positions agree with TRBD1. V dropped 0 bases and J dropped 4; count of bases not matched to a gene: 6. The CDR3 loop spans 17 amino acids. Per germline, CDR1 MNHEY and CDR2 SVGAGI. The DNA of the CDR3 is TGTGCCAGCAGTTACTCCCCTGGGACAGCATATAATTCACCCCTCCACTTT. The encoded protein is CASSYSPGTAYNSPLHF.

The chain is built from TRBV20-1 and TRBJ2-7; D is possibly TRBD1 (6 bases). This CDR3 is built from 14 residues. Between the trimmed V and J ends, which lost 1 base and 4 bases, there was a span of 14 bases. The V gene's germline CDR1 is DFQATT and CDR2 SNEGSKA (reference sequence). The CDR3 nucleotides read TGCAGTGCTAGAGTGGCAGGGGTTGCTTACGAGCAGTACTTC. It yields the protein CSARVAGVAYEQYF.

The chain links TRBV5-1 to TRBJ1-2, with D tentatively TRBD1 (6 bases). Deletions cut 1 base from V and 8 bases from J, with 15 bases between. CDR3 length equals 14 residues. Germline assignment: CDR1 SGHRS and CDR2 YFSETQ. The CDR3 protein is CASSLFGQGGGYTF. CDR3 nucleotide sequence: TGCGCCAGCAGCTTGTTCGGCCAAGGGGGAGGCTACACCTTC.

This clonotype was found a few times. This chain uses TRBV5-6 with TRBJ1-3; D unclear. V was trimmed by 0 bases and J by 4 bases, leaving 5 bases between them. CDR1 and CDR2 (germline): SGHDT, YYEEEE. The CDR3 contains 13 residues. CDR3 in amino acids: CASSLAEGNTIYF. The CDR3 DNA reads TGTGCCAGCAGCTTGGCCGAGGGAAACACCATATATTTT.

This clonotype was detected a few times. V and J are TRBV5-1 and TRBJ2-7, with 7 bases that match TRBD1. CDR3 size: 14 residues. CDR1 SGHRS and CDR2 YFSETQ come from the germline V gene. V shed 3 bases, J shed 2 bases, and the junction held 5 bases outside the gene matches. The CDR3 protein is CASSSGTAAYEQYF. The CDR3 DNA is TGCGCCAGCAGCTCAGGGACAGCAGCCTACGAGCAGTACTTC. Together with reference TRBV5-1 and TRBJ2-7, the CDR3 gives the full variable domain: KAGVTQTPRYLIKTRGQQVTLSCSPISGHRSVSWYQQTPGQGLQFLFEYFSETQRNKGNFPGRFSGRQFSNSRSEMNVSTLELGDSALYLCASSSGTAAYEQYFGPGTRLTVT.

This clonotype was recorded a few times. V is TRBV15 and J is TRBJ1-6, with a weak D call TRBD1 (5 bases). The V gene's germline CDR1 is LNHNV and CDR2 YYDKDF (reference sequence). This CDR3 comprises 13 residues. The V end lost 5 bases, the J end lost 9 bases, and 11 bases lay between the germline ends. In nucleotides, the CDR3 is TGTGCCACCAGCGACTCTGGGGGTTCACCCCTCCACTTT. Encoded protein: CATSDSGGSPLHF.

This clonotype was seen repeatedly, ten times or more. At one end, the junction sequence differs from germline, possibly due to a read error. The chain joins TRBV12-3 or TRBV12-4 to TRBJ2-7; TRBD2 is a possible D gene (5 bases). CDR3 length equals 13 residues. The CDR3 DNA is TGTGCCAGCAGTCTAGCCCCCTCGTACGAGCAGTACTTC. This sequence encodes CASSLAPSYEQYF.

The chain recombines TRBV5-1 with TRBJ2-7; 7 nucleotides line up with TRBD1. Trimming removed 4 bases from V and 5 bases from J; junction bases left unmatched: 9. This CDR3 comprises 14 residues. The V gene's germline CDR1 is SGHRS and CDR2 YFSETQ. In DNA, the CDR3 is TGCGCCAGCAGCCCCGGGACAGCCTTGGACGAGCAGTACTTC. Translated: CASSPGTALDEQYF.

This clonotype was recorded only once. The chain employs TRBV4-1 and TRBJ2-1; unclear D gene. With 5 bases removed from V and 2 bases from J, the gap between germline ends came to 13 bases. This CDR3 comprises 15 residues. Germline values: CDR1 MGHRA, CDR2 YSYEKL. CDR3 DNA: TGCGCCAGCAGCGATGGCGGAACAGCCTACAATGAGCAGTTCTTC. Translation: CASSDGGTAYNEQFF.

The J gene is TRBJ1-1, the V gene TRBV6-1; a possible D gene is TRBD1 (5 bases). The CDR3 is made up of 17 amino acids. Germline CDR1 MNHNS, CDR2 SASEGT. Trimming shortened V by 5 bases and J by 0 bases, and 19 bases separated the two germline ends. The CDR3 coding sequence is TGTGCCAGCAGTCCCCTCCGGGCAGGGAACATGAACACTGAAGCTTTCTTT. Its translation is CASSPLRAGNMNTEAFF.

The CDR3 DNA reads TGTGCCAGCAGTTACCATCGGGGGTTCAATCAGCCCCAGCATTTT. Its translation: CASSYHRGFNQPQHF. V and J are TRBV6-5 and TRBJ1-5; maybe TRBD1 (5 bases). The CDR3 totals 15 residues. V was cut by 2 bases and J by 3 bases, with 11 bases left in between. In germline, CDR1 is MNHEY, CDR2 SVGAGI.

The chain has TRBV18 and TRBJ2-5; 9 bases fit TRBD1. The CDR3 loop spans 15 amino acids. Germline values: CDR1 KGHSH, CDR2 LQKENI. The ends lost 6 bases at V and 0 bases at J; junction bases unmatched: 5. The chain's CDR3 is CASSRTGVHQETQYF. The DNA for the CDR3 is TGTGCCAGCTCCCGGACAGGGGTTCACCAAGAGACCCAGTACTTC.

V and J are TRBV12-3 or TRBV12-4 and TRBJ1-3, with D possibly TRBD1 on 5 matching bases. Trimming pared 6 bases from V and 2 bases from J, leaving 17 bases between. The CDR3 totals 16 residues. The CDR3 reads CASSPQGAVAGNTIYF. DNA of the CDR3: TGTGCCAGCAGCCCCCAAGGGGCAGTGGCTGGAAACACCATATATTTT.

The chain is built from TRBV20-1 and TRBJ2-3; no clear D. The germline V gene encodes CDR1 DFQATT and CDR2 SNEGSKA (reference sequence). The CDR3 contains 10 residues. V was shortened by 4 bases and J by 6 bases, with 5 bases between the two germline ends. The CDR3 sequence: CSATWDTQYF. The CDR3 bases are TGCAGTGCTACGTGGGATACGCAGTATTTT.

The sample holds a few counts of this clonotype. The chain employs TRBV13 and TRBJ2-5; TRBD2 matches at 10 bases. Germline lookup yields CDR1 PRHDT and CDR2 FYEKMQ (reference sequence). The CDR3 spans 18 residues. The ends lost 4 bases at V and 6 bases at J; junction bases unmatched: 17. The CDR3 region is CASSSSGGVPPVWKTQYF. The CDR3 nucleotides read TGTGCCAGCAGCTCCAGCGGGGGGGTACCACCCGTATGGAAGACCCAGTACTTC. The whole variable domain, filled in from reference TRBV13 and TRBJ2-5, reads AAGVIQSPRHLIKEKRETATLKCYPIPRHDTVYWYQQGPGQDPQFLISFYEKMQSDKGSIPDRFSAQQFSDYHSELNMSSLELGDSALYFCASSSSGGVPPVWKTQYFGPGTRLLVL.

This clonotype has just a few counts. The V call is TRBV5-1, the J call TRBJ1-2; 12 bases map to TRBD1. Germline assignment: CDR1 SGHRS and CDR2 YFSETQ. This CDR3 region has 16 residues. V dropped 3 bases and J dropped 8; count of bases not matched to a gene: 11. The CDR3 reads CASSSGTGGEQRGYTF. Here the CDR3 DNA reads TGCGCCAGCAGCTCCGGGACAGGGGGCGAACAGCGAGGCTACACCTTC.

This clonotype came up a few times. The rearrangement links TRBV21-1 to TRBJ1-1. TRBV21-1 is noted as a pseudogene. The CDR3 is made up of 15 amino acids. The CDR3 region has the DNA TGTGCCAGCAGCCCTGAGTGGGTGATGAACACTGAAGCTTTCTTT. Amino acid sequence: CASSPEWVMNTEAFF.

The chain links TRBV2 to TRBJ2-2; 7 bases line up with TRBD1. Per germline, CDR1 SNHLY and CDR2 FYNNEI. V lost 3 bases and J lost 3; bases outside the gene matches: 4. The CDR3 loop spans 15 amino acids. CDR3 sequence (DNA): TGTGCCAGCAGTGACGACAGGGCGGACACCGGGGAGCTGTTTTTT. It translates to CASSDDRADTGELFF.

The J gene is TRBJ2-5, the V gene TRBV12-3 or TRBV12-4; D gene uncertain. V was clipped by 1 base and J by 0 bases, with 6 bases between them. The CDR3 loop spans 14 amino acids. CDR3 nucleotide sequence: TGTGCCAGCAGTTTAGAGGGTAACCAAGAGACCCAGTACTTC. Translation: CASSLEGNQETQYF.

This chain uses TRBV5-1 with TRBJ1-1; the D is unclear. Germline CDR1 reads SGHRS; CDR2 reads YFSETQ. Trimming stripped 1 base from V and 2 bases from J, with 12 bases between. The CDR3 length is 15 residues. The CDR3 sequence is CASSLSVGVNTEAFF. Here the CDR3 DNA reads TGCGCCAGCAGCTTGTCGGTAGGAGTCAACACTGAAGCTTTCTTT.

This clonotype appeared a few times. The chain carries TRBV7-9 and TRBJ2-1; D ambiguous. The CDR3 is 16 residues long. The germline V gene encodes CDR1 SEHNR and CDR2 FQNEAQ (reference sequence). The V and J ends lost 5 bases and 7 bases respectively, with 21 bases between them. The CDR3 loop is CASSPPGTAIPNEQFF. As DNA, the CDR3 is TGTGCCAGCAGCCCCCCTGGCACGGCCATCCCAAATGAGCAGTTCTTC.

This clonotype was counted between two and nine times. The CDR3 nucleotides read TGTGCCAGCAGCCGTACAGGGGGCCGTACTGAAGCTTTCTTT. Translation: CASSRTGGRTEAFF. The chain carries TRBV12-3 or TRBV12-4 and TRBJ1-1; 9 bases align to TRBD1. Unmatched junction bases numbered 7, after V lost 6 bases and J lost 5 bases. The CDR3 loop spans 14 amino acids.

This clonotype was detected once. V and J are TRBV28 and TRBJ2-7; no clear D gene. Germline V lookup: CDR1 MDHEN, CDR2 SYDVKM. There are 13 residues in the CDR3. V was trimmed by 6 bases and J by 2 bases, leaving 11 bases between them. The CDR3 reads CASRLKGPYEQYF. The CDR3 bases are TGTGCCAGCAGACTAAAGGGCCCCTACGAGCAGTACTTC.

This clonotype came up a few times. V is TRBV5-1 and J is TRBJ1-2, with 9 bases fitting TRBD1. The junction had 6 bases not matched to a gene; V was cut back by 4 bases and J by 5 bases. The CDR3 has 14 amino acids. Looked up from germline, CDR1 is SGHRS and CDR2 is YFSETQ. The CDR3 reads CASSVTGTGYGYTF. In nucleotides, the CDR3 is TGCGCCAGCAGCGTCACCGGGACAGGGTATGGCTACACCTTC. The complete variable domain, with remaining parts taken from reference TRBV5-1 and TRBJ1-2, reads KAGVTQTPRYLIKTRGQQVTLSCSPISGHRSVSWYQQTPGQGLQFLFEYFSETQRNKGNFPGRFSGRQFSNSRSEMNVSTLELGDSALYLCASSVTGTGYGYTFGSGTRLTVV.

The rearrangement uses TRBV4-1 and TRBJ2-6, with 8 bases matching TRBD1. Germline V CDR1 and CDR2: MGHRA, YSYEKL. V shed 5 bases, J shed 9 bases, and the junction held 9 bases outside the gene matches. There are 15 residues in the CDR3. In nucleotides, the CDR3 is TGCGCCAGCAGCGTAGGACAGGGAGGTGGCAACGTCCTGACTTTC. Translated: CASSVGQGGGNVLTF.

The chain couples TRBV7-6 to TRBJ2-7, with D tentatively TRBD2 (6 bases). CDR3 length: 15 residues. The germline V and J ends were trimmed by 5 bases and 3 bases, with 17 bases remaining between them. Germline V gene lookup returns CDR1 SGHVS and CDR2 FNYEAQ. CDR3 sequence: CASSREWTGDYEQYF. CDR3 nucleotides: TGTGCCAGCAGCCGCGAGTGGACGGGGGACTACGAGCAGTACTTC.

The chain recombines TRBV7-2 with TRBJ2-6; no clear D gene. The CDR3 extends over 16 amino acids. Germline V lookup: CDR1 SGHTA, CDR2 FQGNSA. The V and J ends lost 1 base and 0 bases respectively, with 7 bases between them. The CDR3 sequence is CASSLVKHSGANVLTF. The CDR3, as DNA: TGTGCCAGCAGCTTAGTAAAACACTCTGGGGCCAACGTCCTGACTTTC.

The table lists this clonotype with a few counts. The CDR3 spells CASSSGQGIIGTF. DNA for the CDR3: TGTGCCAGCAGCTCGGGACAGGGAATAATAGGCACCTTC. The chain has TRBV7-2 and TRBJ1-2, with 9 bases fitting TRBD1. CDR3 length equals 13 residues. Germline loops: CDR1 SGHTA, CDR2 FQGNSA. The V segment lost 4 bases and the J segment 13 bases; nucleotides outside the gene matches: 10.

The CDR3 nucleotides are TGCGCCAGCAGCTTGGAGGGCGCGGGACAGACACTCTACTATGGCTACACCTTC. It codes for CASSLEGAGQTLYYGYTF. The chain combines TRBV5-1 with TRBJ1-2; the match to TRBD1 covers 7 bases. Per germline, CDR1 SGHRS and CDR2 YFSETQ. There are 18 residues in the CDR3. Germline trimming cut 0 bases from V and 3 bases from J; bases unmatched to any gene: 14.

The gene calls are TRBV24-1 and TRBJ1-2; D is unresolved. The germline gives CDR1 KGHDR, CDR2 SFDVKD. This CDR3 comprises 10 residues. Trimming pared 11 bases from V and 0 bases from J, leaving 3 bases between. The CDR3 DNA reads TGTGCCAGGGCTAACTATGGCTACACCTTC. It encodes CARANYGYTF.

V gene TRBV6-5 combines with J gene TRBJ2-1; D may correspond to TRBD1 or TRBD2 (6 bases each). The CDR3 extends over 15 amino acids. Trimming left V 1 base short and J 2 bases short, with 9 bases between. CDR1 MNHEY and CDR2 SVGAGI come from the germline V gene. Written as DNA, the CDR3 is TGTGCCAGCAGTTACTATGGGGGGCCCTACAATGAGCAGTTCTTC. Its translation is CASSYYGGPYNEQFF.

This clonotype was counted a few times. This chain connects TRBV9 to TRBJ2-5, with TRBD2 matching over 9 bases. This CDR3 has 16 residues. V trimming: 4 bases; J trimming: 0 bases; junction bases outside the gene matches: 7. Germline V gene sequence: CDR1 SGDLS, CDR2 YYNGEE. CDR3 DNA sequence: TGTGCCAGCAGCCCGGGACTAGCCCCGTACCAAGAGACCCAGTACTTC. Residues: CASSPGLAPYQETQYF.